Listed below are T cell receptor beta chains from one sample, sequenced in a study of early T cells in non-severe SARS-CoV-2 infection. TCRdb re-analysed the 5' RACE reads in MiXCR, keeping a single row per CDR3 protein. The sample shows about 130,000 distinct CDR3 sequences, 15% of them seen only once. The material sequenced was whole blood. These receptors were collected from an adult who was a healthcare worker with PCR-confirmed SARS-CoV-2 infection or an uninfected control (not recorded which). Each CDR3 is given with its conserved first and last residue.

V: TRBV5-6
J: TRBJ2-1
CDR3: CASSLVLNEQFF

V: TRBV19
J: TRBJ2-3
CDR3: CASSIDYGTSGGPSTDTQYF

V: TRBV5-6
J: TRBJ2-3
CDR3: CASSLLGSGSTDTQYF

V: TRBV20-1
J: TRBJ2-6
CDR3: CSARKGGPGANVLTF

V: TRBV20-1
J: TRBJ2-3
CDR3: CSARAGYTDTQYF

V: TRBV7-3
J: TRBJ1-2
CDR3: CTSSSTAGRGYTF

V: TRBV6-6
J: TRBJ2-3
CDR3: CASSSTGDTDTQYF

V: TRBV5-1
J: TRBJ1-1
CDR3: CASKGQGMDTEVFF

V: TRBV12-3/TRBV12-4
J: TRBJ2-5
CDR3: CASSLAQTMETQYF

V: TRBV29-1
J: TRBJ2-1
CDR3: CSTALRGGLEQFF

V: TRBV5-8
J: TRBJ2-1
CDR3: CASRQHGSDEQFF

V: TRBV6-6
J: TRBJ2-2
CDR3: CAGSYTIGTGDRTGELFF

V: TRBV12-3/TRBV12-4
J: TRBJ2-6
CDR3: CASSLDSTGANVLTF

V: TRBV20-1
J: TRBJ2-5
CDR3: CSAILAGGQETQYF

V: TRBV6-1
J: TRBJ1-2
CDR3: CASSEAGWQGYTF

V: TRBV5-6
J: TRBJ2-4
CDR3: CASGWGPSQNIQYF

V: TRBV10-3
J: TRBJ2-3
CDR3: CAISSADTQYF

V: TRBV10-3
J: TRBJ1-5
CDR3: CAISEGRPGEPQHF

V: TRBV6-1
J: TRBJ2-3
CDR3: CASSTGGATDTQYF

V: TRBV4-1
J: TRBJ1-2
CDR3: CASSQDRGRGDYGYTF

V: TRBV7-2
J: TRBJ1-6
CDR3: CASSLGRDSYSPLHF

V: TRBV20-1
J: TRBJ1-5
CDR3: CSAYAGVGRSNQPQHF

V: TRBV20-1
J: TRBJ2-3
CDR3: CSARELGTGGVTDTQYF

V: TRBV5-1
J: TRBJ1-1
CDR3: CAGRGQGAINTEAFF

V: TRBV11-2
J: TRBJ2-1
CDR3: CASSPGLAQYEQFF

V: TRBV5-1
J: TRBJ2-7
CDR3: CASSSTTWTGRSYEQYF

V: TRBV10-2
J: TRBJ2-7
CDR3: CASVLGNEQYF

V: TRBV2
J: TRBJ2-1
CDR3: CASSLSSGGAGEQFF

V: TRBV2
J: TRBJ2-4
CDR3: CASRASTSGPSIQYF

V: TRBV29-1
J: TRBJ2-1
CDR3: CSARTGVEQFF

V: TRBV6-6
J: TRBJ2-7
CDR3: CASASGTPPYEQYF

V: TRBV12-3/TRBV12-4
J: TRBJ1-2
CDR3: CASSPGTSGYTF

V: TRBV20-1
J: TRBJ2-1
CDR3: CSAAQSSYNEQFF

V: TRBV6-2/TRBV6-3
J: TRBJ2-2
CDR3: CASSYRTGVNTGELFF

V: TRBV3-1
J: TRBJ2-7
CDR3: CASSQARLAGSYEQYF

V: TRBV3-1
J: TRBJ1-1
CDR3: CASSPYQLGAEAFF

V: TRBV6-6
J: TRBJ2-3
CDR3: CASSSRTVSTDTQYF

V: TRBV12-3/TRBV12-4
J: TRBJ2-6
CDR3: CASSPAASGANVLTF

V: TRBV11-2
J: TRBJ2-1
CDR3: CASSLIPEGEQFF

V: TRBV3-1
J: TRBJ1-3
CDR3: CASSPESSAGNTIYF

V: TRBV11-2
J: TRBJ1-2
CDR3: CASSLGSIYGYTF

V: TRBV20-1
J: TRBJ1-1
CDR3: CSADRNTEAFF

V: TRBV12-3/TRBV12-4
J: TRBJ2-7
CDR3: CASGISSYYEQYF

V: TRBV10-2
J: TRBJ1-6
CDR3: CASRVDTSSYNSPLHF

V: TRBV5-1
J: TRBJ2-5
CDR3: CASSAGQETQYF

V: TRBV12-3/TRBV12-4
J: TRBJ1-5
CDR3: CASSFGAYSNQPQHF